These T cell receptor beta chains were read from a single sample in a study of OX40 agonist ivuxolimab in advanced cancers. Measured with immunoSEQ multiplex PCR; TCRdb has only the in-frame clones, and not every one. The sample records under 40,000 clones, roughly 87% being singletons. The material was CD4+ or CD8+ T cells sorted from blood, obtained in a trial of the OX40 agonist ivuxolimab. The receptors derive from an adult with an advanced solid tumor such as melanoma, head and neck, liver or kidney cancer. Both conserved end residues are part of each CDR3. The D gene is left open where the match is weak.

D,J,V,length,DNA,CDR3
TRBD2,TRBJ2-1,TRBV7-2,16,TGTGCCAGCAGCTTGAGAGCGGGAAGCTCCTACAATGAGCAGTTCTTC,CASSLRAGSSYNEQFF
-,TRBJ1-4,TRBV28,14,TGTGCCAGCAGTTTGCGGCCGTACAGGGAAAAACTGTTTTTT,CASSLRPYREKLFF
-,TRBJ2-1,TRBV20-1,11,TGCAGTGCTAGGCTCAACAATGAGCAGTTCTTC,CSARLNNEQFF
-,TRBJ2-5,TRBV2,15,TGTGCCAGCAGTGAATGGGTCGGGCCGCAAGAGACCCAGTACTTC,CASSEWVGPQETQYF
-,TRBJ2-6,TRBV5-6,17,TGTGCCAGCAGCTTGGGGGCCCCAGGCTCTGGGGCCAACGTCCTGACTTTC,CASSLGAPGSGANVLTF
-,TRBJ1-4,TRBV2,13,TGTGCCAGCAGGGGAGGTGCCTTGGGAAAACTGTTTTTT,CASRGGALGKLFF
-,TRBJ2-3,TRBV11-1,13,TGTGCCAGCAGCTTAGATCTACCTGATACGCAGTATTTT,CASSLDLPDTQYF
TRBD1,TRBJ2-1,TRBV6-5,14,TGTGCCAGCAGTCCTCGACAGGGGGCCAATGAGCAGTTCTTC,CASSPRQGANEQFF
-,TRBJ2-4,TRBV5-6,16,TGTGCCAGCAGCCAAGGACGACAGAGAGCCAAAAACATTCAGTACTTC,CASSQGRQRAKNIQYF
-,TRBJ1-1,TRBV5-1,13,TGCGCCAGCAGCCCGACATCGAACACTGAAGCTTTCTTT,CASSPTSNTEAFF
-,TRBJ1-4,TRBV5-6,16,TGTGCCAGCAGCCGACGGGCAGACTTTCAAAATGAAAAACTGTTTTTT,CASSRRADFQNEKLFF
-,TRBJ1-5,TRBV28,11,TGTGCCAGCAGCAACCATCAGCCCCAGCATTTT,CASSNHQPQHF
-,TRBJ2-3,TRBV7-3,15,TGTGCCAGCAGCTTAAGTTCTTGGGCCACAGATACGCAGTATTTT,CASSLSSWATDTQYF
-,TRBJ2-3,TRBV6-5,13,TGTGCCAGCAGGTGGGACGGCACAGATACGCAGTATTTT,CASRWDGTDTQYF
TRBD1,TRBJ1-2,TRBV10-2,14,TGCGCCAGCAGTGAGTTGGACAGGGGTGGGAGCTACACCTTC,CASSELDRGGSYTF